This T cell receptor (beta chain) was observed in a study of blood T cells in healthy people across ages. Study-wide findings and caveats: The unsorted PBMCs prevented any conclusive comparison of naive versus antigen-experienced cells. Lack of knowledge of donor CMV status possibly confounded expanded clonotype changes.

A second PCR of 7 to 11 cycles used a sample-barcoded 5' primer and a J-beta primer mix. TCRdb analysed the 5' RACE reads with MiXCR anew, one entry per CDR3 protein. Of approximately 1,000,000 distinct CDR3 sequences listed, 35% to 40% are singletons. This clonotype was detected a few times. Antigen unknown. Germline CDR1 reads MNHEY; CDR2 reads SVGAGI. The CDR3 is made up of 13 amino acids. J gave up 6 bases and V 6 bases, and 5 bases lay outside the gene matches. The rearrangement uses TRBV6-5 and TRBJ2-1; 7 positions match TRBD2. The sequence was collected from a man younger than 35 in good health. Input material: blood. The CDR3 DNA follows: TGTGCCAGCAGGGCTGGACTAGTCAATGAGCAGTTCTTC. Its protein is CASRAGLVNEQFF.